These T cell receptor beta chains were read from a single sample in a study of T cells in Graves' hyperthyroidism and ophthalmopathy. TCRdb re-called the multiplex PCR reads with MiXCR, one entry per CDR3 protein. The profile shows under 300,000 distinct CDR3 sequences, around 22% of them singletons. The sequencing input was blood. The receptors originated from a man aged 30 to 39 with Graves' ophthalmopathy. Both conserved end residues are part of each CDR3. Each record gives: V gene, J gene, CDR3 length, D gene, clone size, CDR3 protein, CDR3 DNA. A D gene is named only where the DNA matches it firmly. The size of a clone is reported for some rows only, either as once, few or many, or as a class for expanded clones.

v_gene: TRBV14
j_gene: TRBJ1-1
len: 15
d_gene: TRBD1
abundance: few
CDR3aa: CASSRLGQGNTEAFF
CDR3nt: TGTGCCAGCAGCCGATTAGGACAGGGGAACACTGAAGCTTTCTTT

v_gene: TRBV20-1
j_gene: TRBJ2-2
len: 17
d_gene: TRBD2
abundance: few
CDR3aa: CSARPRIAGVNTGELFF
CDR3nt: TGCAGTGCTAGGCCCCGGATAGCGGGGGTGAACACCGGGGAGCTGTTTTTT

v_gene: TRBV12-3/TRBV12-4
j_gene: TRBJ2-1
len: 10
d_gene: .
abundance: few
CDR3aa: CASCYNEQFF
CDR3nt: TGTGCCAGCTGTTACAATGAGCAGTTCTTC

v_gene: TRBV20-1
j_gene: TRBJ1-5
len: 16
d_gene: .
abundance: .
CDR3aa: CSARYKGQAENQPQHF
CDR3nt: TGCAGTGCTAGATATAAGGGTCAAGCAGAAAATCAGCCCCAGCATTTT

v_gene: TRBV7-9
j_gene: TRBJ2-7
len: 18
d_gene: TRBD2
abundance: .
CDR3aa: CASSRPGTSGPSSYEQYF
CDR3nt: TGTGCCAGCAGCAGACCCGGGACTAGCGGGCCAAGCTCCTACGAGCAGTACTTC

v_gene: TRBV9
j_gene: TRBJ2-7
len: 15
d_gene: TRBD2
abundance: few
CDR3aa: CASSVGLAETYEQYF
CDR3nt: TGTGCCAGCAGCGTAGGGCTAGCGGAAACCTACGAGCAGTACTTC

v_gene: TRBV20-1
j_gene: TRBJ2-5
len: 16
d_gene: TRBD2
abundance: few
CDR3aa: CSARDPGGLDQETQYF
CDR3nt: TGCAGTGCTAGAGATCCCGGGGGACTAGACCAAGAGACCCAGTACTTC

v_gene: TRBV18
j_gene: TRBJ2-2
len: 13
d_gene: .
abundance: .
CDR3aa: CASSTAGTGELFF
CDR3nt: TGTGCCAGCTCAACTGCGGGTACCGGGGAGCTGTTTTTT

v_gene: TRBV7-9
j_gene: TRBJ1-2
len: 14
d_gene: TRBD1
abundance: .
CDR3aa: CASSYSGTGRGYTF
CDR3nt: TGTGCCAGCAGTTACTCCGGGACAGGGAGGGGCTACACCTTC

v_gene: TRBV7-9
j_gene: TRBJ2-5
len: 14
d_gene: .
abundance: .
CDR3aa: CASSPSEGRETQYF
CDR3nt: TGTGCCAGCAGCCCCTCCGAAGGAAGAGAGACCCAGTACTTC

v_gene: TRBV11-1
j_gene: TRBJ2-5
len: 15
d_gene: .
abundance: many
CDR3aa: CASSAKRSRGETQYF
CDR3nt: TGTGCCAGCAGCGCAAAACGTAGTCGAGGGGAGACCCAGTACTTC

v_gene: TRBV13
j_gene: TRBJ2-7
len: 14
d_gene: .
abundance: many
CDR3aa: CASSAGPSPREQYF
CDR3nt: TGTGCCAGCAGCGCCGGACCGTCCCCTCGGGAGCAGTACTTC

v_gene: TRBV20-1
j_gene: TRBJ1-4
len: 11
d_gene: .
abundance: .
CDR3aa: CSALFDEKLFF
CDR3nt: TGCAGTGCTCTCTTCGATGAAAAACTGTTTTTT

v_gene: TRBV11-2
j_gene: TRBJ2-1
len: 15
d_gene: .
abundance: many
CDR3aa: CASSLDPRQYNEQFF
CDR3nt: TGTGCCAGCAGCTTAGATCCGAGGCAATACAATGAGCAGTTCTTC

v_gene: TRBV29-1
j_gene: TRBJ2-3
len: 14
d_gene: .
abundance: .
CDR3aa: CSSTRGPRADTQYF
CDR3nt: TGCAGCTCGACTAGGGGTCCCCGGGCGGATACGCAGTATTTT

v_gene: TRBV7-9
j_gene: TRBJ1-1
len: 15
d_gene: TRBD1
abundance: few
CDR3aa: CASRGDRNLKTEAFF
CDR3nt: TGTGCCAGCAGGGGGGACAGGAACCTGAAGACTGAAGCTTTCTTT

v_gene: TRBV7-9
j_gene: TRBJ2-7
len: 13
d_gene: .
abundance: few
CDR3aa: CASSLGGMGEQYF
CDR3nt: TGTGCCAGCAGCTTAGGGGGGATGGGCGAGCAGTACTTC

v_gene: TRBV4-1
j_gene: TRBJ1-1
len: 15
d_gene: .
abundance: .
CDR3aa: CASSQGQGQVTEAFF
CDR3nt: TGCGCCAGCAGCCAAGGCCAGGGGCAGGTCACTGAAGCTTTCTTT

v_gene: TRBV5-6
j_gene: TRBJ2-1
len: 16
d_gene: .
abundance: .
CDR3aa: CASSPTFRDGHPEQFF
CDR3nt: TGTGCCAGCAGCCCCACCTTTCGCGACGGGCACCCTGAGCAGTTCTTC

v_gene: TRBV20-1
j_gene: TRBJ1-2
len: 15
d_gene: TRBD1
abundance: few
CDR3aa: CSARDVDRHIYGYTF
CDR3nt: TGCAGTGCTAGAGACGTGGACAGGCATATCTATGGCTACACCTTC

v_gene: TRBV29-1
j_gene: TRBJ1-1
len: 16
d_gene: .
abundance: few
CDR3aa: CSVASLDGSENTEAFF
CDR3nt: TGCAGCGTTGCGTCCTTGGATGGAAGCGAGAACACTGAAGCTTTCTTT

v_gene: TRBV27
j_gene: TRBJ2-1
len: 18
d_gene: TRBD2
abundance: .
CDR3aa: CASSPARLAGSSYNEQFF
CDR3nt: TGTGCCAGCAGTCCGGCCAGACTAGCGGGGAGCTCCTACAATGAGCAGTTCTTC

v_gene: TRBV20-1
j_gene: TRBJ2-3
len: 14
d_gene: .
abundance: many
CDR3aa: CSARGNGPTDTQYF
CDR3nt: TGCAGTGCTAGAGGAAACGGGCCCACAGATACGCAGTATTTT

v_gene: TRBV30
j_gene: TRBJ2-7
len: 14
d_gene: .
abundance: many
CDR3aa: CAWIGRHLSAEQYF
CDR3nt: TGTGCCTGGATTGGGCGGCATTTATCGGCCGAGCAGTACTTC

v_gene: TRBV29-1
j_gene: TRBJ2-1
len: 15
d_gene: .
abundance: .
CDR3aa: CSANPMAGTYNEQFF
CDR3nt: TGCAGCGCGAACCCTATGGCGGGGACCTACAATGAGCAGTTCTTC

v_gene: TRBV11-3
j_gene: TRBJ2-5
len: 17
d_gene: TRBD2
abundance: many
CDR3aa: CASSLGSETSGRETQYF
CDR3nt: TGTGCCAGCAGCTTAGGATCAGAGACTAGCGGTCGAGAGACCCAGTACTTC

v_gene: TRBV15
j_gene: TRBJ2-7
len: 13
d_gene: TRBD2
abundance: .
CDR3aa: CATSAGGNYEQYF
CDR3nt: TGTGCCACCAGCGCGGGAGGAAACTACGAGCAGTACTTC

v_gene: TRBV10-3
j_gene: TRBJ1-5
len: 14
d_gene: .
abundance: few
CDR3aa: CAISEVGLGQPQHF
CDR3nt: TGTGCCATCAGTGAGGTTGGGTTGGGGCAGCCCCAGCATTTT

v_gene: TRBV7-8
j_gene: TRBJ2-1
len: 12
d_gene: .
abundance: few
CDR3aa: CASSLNDYEQFF
CDR3nt: TGTGCCAGCAGCTTAAACGACTATGAGCAGTTCTTC

v_gene: TRBV6-1
j_gene: TRBJ1-2
len: 15
d_gene: .
abundance: few
CDR3aa: CASSPMGQGRYGYTF
CDR3nt: TGTGCCAGCAGCCCTATGGGGCAGGGGAGGTATGGCTACACCTTC

v_gene: TRBV10-3
j_gene: TRBJ2-5
len: 14
d_gene: .
abundance: few
CDR3aa: CAISEGATSETQYF
CDR3nt: TGTGCCATCAGTGAGGGGGCCACGTCGGAGACCCAGTACTTC

v_gene: TRBV12-3/TRBV12-4
j_gene: TRBJ2-5
len: 14
d_gene: .
abundance: .
CDR3aa: CASRVAEGEETQYF
CDR3nt: TGTGCCAGCAGAGTAGCGGAGGGGGAAGAGACCCAGTACTTC

v_gene: TRBV20-1
j_gene: TRBJ1-1
len: 16
d_gene: .
abundance: many
CDR3aa: CSARDGTVAGNTEAFF
CDR3nt: TGCAGTGCTAGAGATGGGACCGTAGCGGGGAACACTGAAGCTTTCTTT

v_gene: TRBV5-6
j_gene: TRBJ1-3
len: 13
d_gene: .
abundance: few
CDR3aa: CASSPAGGNTIYF
CDR3nt: TGTGCCAGCAGCCCCGCGGGAGGAAACACCATATATTTT

v_gene: TRBV20-1
j_gene: TRBJ2-5
len: 17
d_gene: TRBD2
abundance: few
CDR3aa: CSADLGLAGVRGGTQYF
CDR3nt: TGCAGTGCCGACCTGGGACTAGCGGGAGTTAGGGGAGGGACCCAGTACTTC

v_gene: TRBV20-1
j_gene: TRBJ1-5
len: 14
d_gene: TRBD1
abundance: many
CDR3aa: CSAREGQVNQPQHF
CDR3nt: TGCAGTGCTAGAGAGGGACAGGTAAATCAGCCCCAGCATTTT